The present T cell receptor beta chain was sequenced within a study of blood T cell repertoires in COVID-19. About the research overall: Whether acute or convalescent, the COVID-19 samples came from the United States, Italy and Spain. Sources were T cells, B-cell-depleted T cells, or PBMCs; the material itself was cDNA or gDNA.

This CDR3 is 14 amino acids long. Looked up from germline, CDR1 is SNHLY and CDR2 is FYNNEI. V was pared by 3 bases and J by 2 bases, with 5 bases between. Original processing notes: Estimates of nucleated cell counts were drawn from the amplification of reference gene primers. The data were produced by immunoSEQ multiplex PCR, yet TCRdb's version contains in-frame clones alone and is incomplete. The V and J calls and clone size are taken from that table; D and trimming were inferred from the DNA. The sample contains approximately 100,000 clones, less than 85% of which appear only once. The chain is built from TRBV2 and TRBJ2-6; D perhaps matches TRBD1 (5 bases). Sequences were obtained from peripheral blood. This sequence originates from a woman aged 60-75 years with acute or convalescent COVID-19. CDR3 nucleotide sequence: TGTGCCAGCAGTGACAGGGCTGGGGCCAACGTCCTGACTTTC. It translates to CASSDRAGANVLTF.